Following are 22 T cell receptor beta chains from one sample sequenced in a study of T cells in Graves' hyperthyroidism and ophthalmopathy. Amplification yielded TCR beta CDR3 regions, with RNA transcripts as the source. The HTBI primer set was used in a first-round RT-PCR of the TCR CDR3. Each CDR3 protein gets one entry after TCRdb re-called the multiplex PCR reads with MiXCR. The data hold just under 750,000 distinct CDR3 sequences, with roughly a third observed a single time. The specimen sequenced was blood. These receptors were taken from a woman between 40 and 50 years old with Graves' hyperthyroidism.

This clonotype was picked up many times. The chain joins TRBV14 to TRBJ2-7; D ambiguous. V lost 1 base, J lost 7 bases, and 14 bases lay in between. Germline values: CDR1 SGHDN, CDR2 FVKESK. This CDR3 is 14 amino acids long. In DNA, the CDR3 is TGTGCCAGCAGCCAAGGCGGAGAGCCCAGGGAGCAGTACTTC. Its protein is CASSQGGEPREQYF.

The chain carries TRBV10-3 and TRBJ2-5, with D unclear. This CDR3 is 12 amino acids long. CDR1 ENHRY and CDR2 SYGVKD come from the germline V gene. The V end lost 8 bases, the J end lost 4 bases, and 11 bases lay between the germline ends. CDR3 amino acids: CAIGPVGETQYF. CDR3 DNA sequence: TGTGCCATCGGGCCAGTGGGAGAGACCCAGTACTTC.

This clonotype was recorded many times. J is TRBJ1-1 and V is TRBV5-4, with D possibly matching TRBD1 (6 bases). Per germline, CDR1 SGHNT and CDR2 YYREEE (reference sequence). The CDR3 is 14 residues long. The V and J ends lost 5 bases and 5 bases respectively, with 16 bases between them. The CDR3 region has the DNA TGTGCCAGCAGTCTCCGGGGGCTGGGAACTGAAGCTTTCTTT. Translated, it gives CASSLRGLGTEAFF.

As regards this clonotype: Being one base from a much bigger clone, this may be a read error. The chain joins TRBV14 to TRBJ1-4, with D possibly matching TRBD1 (6 bases). From germline, CDR1 is SGHDN and CDR2 FVKESK. There are 15 residues in the CDR3. In nucleotides, the CDR3 is TGTGCCAGCAGTGAAGATTTGGGGGACAATGAAAAACTGCTTTTT. Protein product: CASSEDLGDNEKLLF.

The rearrangement uses TRBV20-1 and TRBJ1-5; D gene unclear. Germline assignment: CDR1 DFQATT and CDR2 SNEGSKA (reference sequence). Trimming stripped 1 base from V and 6 bases from J, with 7 bases between. The length of the CDR3 is 12 residues. The CDR3 region has the DNA TGCAGTGCTAGAGCTATGGGTCAGCCCCAGCATTTT. It translates to CSARAMGQPQHF.

The sample holds many counts of this clonotype. The chain links TRBV29-1 to TRBJ1-1; D uncertain. The CDR3 extends over 11 amino acids. V was pared by 4 bases and J by 1 base, with 4 bases between. Germline loops: CDR1 SQVTM, CDR2 ANQGSEA. The CDR3: CSVVGNTEAFF. The CDR3 DNA reads TGCAGCGTTGTGGGGAACACTGAAGCTTTCTTT.

This clonotype showed up many times. The V call is TRBV9, the J call TRBJ1-3; TRBD1 matches at 9 bases. The CDR3 consists of 16 residues. The germline gives CDR1 SGDLS, CDR2 YYNGEE. V was clipped by 0 bases and J by 3 bases; unmatched bases: 4. Here the CDR3 reads CASSVGGDRVGNTIYF. The CDR3 nucleotides are TGTGCCAGCAGCGTAGGAGGGGACAGGGTTGGAAACACCATATATTTT.

In this sample, this clonotype turned up many times. The V gene is TRBV7-9, the J gene TRBJ1-2; unclear D gene. This CDR3 contains 12 residues. The ends were cut back, 5 bases at V and 7 bases at J, with 11 bases in the middle. CDR1 and CDR2 from the germline V gene are SEHNR and FQNEAQ (reference sequence). CDR3 in amino acids: CASSPLIRGYTF. CDR3 nucleotides: TGTGCCAGCAGCCCACTAATCCGTGGCTACACCTTC.

This clonotype was counted at least ten times. V usage is TRBV12-3 or TRBV12-4 and J usage is TRBJ2-5; TRBD1 matches at 8 bases. The CDR3 length is 14 residues. The ends lost 3 bases at V and 4 bases at J; junction bases unmatched: 4. CDR3 loop: CASSFLRGPETQYF. CDR3 nucleotides: TGTGCCAGCAGTTTCCTCAGGGGGCCAGAGACCCAGTACTTC.

This chain joins TRBV12-3 or TRBV12-4 and TRBJ2-7; the D gene is possibly TRBD2 (6 bases). Trimming took off 4 bases at V and 0 bases at J, with 16 bases between the two ends. The CDR3 sequence is 16 residues long. Here the CDR3 reads CASSYSGSRSSYEQYF. The CDR3 nucleotides read TGTGCCAGCAGTTACTCCGGGAGCCGGAGCTCCTACGAGCAGTACTTC.

Ten or more counts support this clonotype. The junction departs from the called germline gene at one end, perhaps through a read error. The chain combines TRBV2 with TRBJ1-3, with TRBD1 identical over 8 bases. Germline V gives CDR1 SNHLY, CDR2 FYNNEI. The CDR3 extends over 15 amino acids. The CDR3 region is CASSAGGSSGNTIYF. The DNA of the CDR3 is TGTGCCAGTAGTGCAGGGGGCAGCTCTGGAAACACCATATATTTT.

On this clonotype itself: The conserved phenylalanine or tryptophan normally closing the CDR3 is absent here, so this likely arose from a read error. This chain joins TRBV19 and TRBJ1-1; D is ambiguous. The CDR3 runs 15 residues. The ends were cut back, 2 bases at V and 0 bases at J, with 10 bases in the middle. CDR1 LNHDA and CDR2 SQIVND come from the germline V gene (reference sequence). CDR3 nucleotides: TGTGCCAGTAGTATAATTGGGCAGATGAACACTGAAGCTTTCTCT. Translated: CASSIIGQMNTEAFS.

This clonotype was detected only a few times. The gene calls are TRBV7-9 and TRBJ2-5, with D tentatively TRBD1 or TRBD2 (5 bases each). V was cut by 5 bases and J by 7 bases, with 17 bases left in between. Germline V gene sequence: CDR1 SEHNR, CDR2 FQNEAQ (reference sequence). The CDR3 has 14 residues. The CDR3 sequence is CASSPRDHGPTQYF. CDR3 bases: TGTGCCAGCAGCCCCCGGGACCATGGTCCGACCCAGTACTTC. The complete variable domain, with remaining parts taken from reference TRBV7-9 and TRBJ2-5, reads DTGVSQNPRHKITKRGQNVTFRCDPISEHNRLYWYRQTLGQGPEFLTYFQNEAQLEKSRLLSDRFSAERPKGSFSTLEIQRTEQGDSAMYLCASSPRDHGPTQYFGPGTRLLVL.

This sequence joins TRBV10-3 and TRBJ1-1; TRBD1 is a possible D gene (5 bases). There are 13 residues in the CDR3. Per germline, CDR1 ENHRY and CDR2 SYGVKD. V was pared by 6 bases and J by 10 bases, with 18 bases between. CDR3 nucleotides: TGTGCCATCAGGCAGGGCAGGGTAGGGCCAGCTTTCTTT. Translating it yields CAIRQGRVGPAFF.

Ten or more counts support this clonotype. The rearrangement uses TRBV7-2 and TRBJ2-7; no clear D. Germline CDR1 SGHTA, CDR2 FQGNSA. The V end lost 5 bases, the J end lost 4 bases, and 6 bases lay between the germline ends. This CDR3 spans 11 amino acids. The CDR3 nucleotides read TGTGCCAGCAGCCTCAAATACGAGCAGTACTTC. Translation: CASSLKYEQYF.

The chain uses TRBV2 and TRBJ2-7; 9 bases line up with TRBD1. The V gene end was trimmed by 5 bases and the J gene end by 5 bases; junction bases not matched to a gene: 10. The CDR3 has 15 residues. The germline V gene has CDR1 SNHLY and CDR2 FYNNEI. This CDR3 reads CASSLRDRDRNEQYF. The CDR3 coding sequence is TGTGCCAGCAGTTTACGGGACAGGGACAGGAACGAGCAGTACTTC.

On this clonotype itself: This could be a read error, since a much larger clone is one nucleotide away. The J gene is TRBJ1-6, the V gene TRBV6-5; 8 bases agree with TRBD1. V was pared by 6 bases and J by 10 bases, with 11 bases of the junction left unmatched. This CDR3 has 15 residues. Per the germline V gene, CDR1 is MNHEY and CDR2 is SVGAGI. CDR3 residues: CASRHDRDRPSPLHF. The CDR3 coding sequence is TGTGCCAGCAGACACGACCGGGACAGGCCGTCACCCCTCCACTTT.

Turning to this clonotype: A clone one base away is much larger, so this may be a read error. The gene calls are TRBV5-5 and TRBJ1-6, with D uncertain. The CDR3 has 16 residues. Trimming took off 1 base at V and 9 bases at J, with 17 bases between the two ends. CDR1 and CDR2 (germline): SGHKS, YYEKEE (reference sequence). CDR3 region: CASSLIDPRPGSPLHF. The CDR3 DNA sequence: TGTGCCAGCAGCTTGATCGACCCCAGGCCTGGTTCACCCCTCCACTTT.

On this clonotype: Compared with germline, one end of the junction differs, possibly owing to a read error. The genes are TRBV20-1 and TRBJ2-5, with D perhaps TRBD2 (6 bases). The CDR3 covers 11 residues. Germline assignment: CDR1 DFQATT and CDR2 SNEGSKA (reference sequence). The chain's CDR3 is CSARDYTTEDF. The CDR3 nucleotides read TGCAGTGCTAGGGACTACACGACCGAGGACTTC.

This clonotype was seen at least ten times. The chain is built from TRBV28 and TRBJ2-7; 8 bases are shared with TRBD1. The CDR3 contains 15 residues. V was pared by 4 bases and J by 6 bases, with 11 bases of the junction left unmatched. Per the germline V gene, CDR1 is MDHEN and CDR2 is SYDVKM. The CDR3 DNA is TGTGCCAGCAGTTCCCTAACAGGGGGTGGGGGCGAGCAGTACTTC. Protein product: CASSSLTGGGGEQYF. Full variable domain (remainder filled in from reference TRBV28 and TRBJ2-7): DVKVTQSSRYLVKRTGEKVFLECVQDMDHENMFWYRQDPGLGLRLIYFSYDVKMKEKGDIPEGYSVSREKKERFSLILESASTNQTSMYLCASSSLTGGGGEQYFGPGTRLTVT.

This clonotype has a single count. This could be a read error, since a much larger clone is one nucleotide away. V gene TRBV11-2 combines with J gene TRBJ2-7; no clear D. The CDR3 is 13 amino acids. The germline CDR1 and CDR2 sequences are SGHAT and FQNNGV. The DNA for the CDR3 is TGTGCCAGCAGCTTATGGAGCTCCTACGAGCGGTACTTC. It specifies CASSLWSSYERYF.

This clonotype was seen a few times. V gene TRBV20-1 combines with J gene TRBJ1-4, with TRBD1 as a possible D gene (5 bases). Germline V gene lookup returns CDR1 DFQATT and CDR2 SNEGSKA (reference sequence). Trimming took 6 bases from V and 4 from J, leaving 21 bases between them. The CDR3 totals 16 residues. CDR3 loop: CSAQGHLERINEKLFF. Here the CDR3 DNA reads TGCAGTGCCCAAGGACACCTCGAGAGAATTAATGAAAAACTGTTTTTT.